This TCR beta chain appears in the sequencing data of a study of beta chain features in type 1 diabetes. Study-level points and caveats: Researchers cautioned that cDNA sequencing could over-represent cells with high TCR expression. Within the patient group, naive, central memory and Treg TCRB repertoires appeared more similar to each other than within healthy donors. Patients with Type 1 diabetes showed moderately but significantly shorter TCRB CDR3s in all four CD4+ subsets.

Isolated RNA was reverse transcribed in full, so expressed TCRB transcripts were sequenced. Produced via immunoSEQ multiplex PCR; TCRdb's table is partial and in-frame only. The data contain roughly 50,000 clones, under 60% of them singletons. There are a few counts of this clone. Antigen specificity is unknown. V was trimmed by 5 bases and J by 3 bases, leaving 5 bases between them. CDR1 and CDR2 from the germline V gene are SEHNR and FQNEAQ (reference sequence). The CDR3 loop spans 12 amino acids. Using CD45RO/CCR7/CD25/CD127/CD95/CD27, CD4+ naive, central memory, regulatory and stem cell-like memory cells were sorted.

The J gene is TRBJ2-1, the V gene TRBV7-9, with unresolved D. The specimen sequenced was Tregs from blood. The clonotype was recovered from a woman in her 40s with type 1 diabetes. The CDR3 here is CASSESYNEQFF. CDR3 sequence (DNA): TGTGCCAGCAGCGAGAGCTACAATGAGCAGTTCTTC.